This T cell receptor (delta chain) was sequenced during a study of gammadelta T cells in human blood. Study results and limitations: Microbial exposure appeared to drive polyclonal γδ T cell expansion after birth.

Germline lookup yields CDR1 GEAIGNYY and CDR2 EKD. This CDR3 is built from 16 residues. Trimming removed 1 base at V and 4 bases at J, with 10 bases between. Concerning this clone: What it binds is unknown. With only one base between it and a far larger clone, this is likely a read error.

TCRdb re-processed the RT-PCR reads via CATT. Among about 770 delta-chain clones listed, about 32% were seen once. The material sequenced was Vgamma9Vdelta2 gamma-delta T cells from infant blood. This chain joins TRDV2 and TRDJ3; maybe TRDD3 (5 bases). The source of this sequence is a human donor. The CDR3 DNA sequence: TGTGCCTGTGACACATGGGATGCTTGGGACACCCGACAGATGTTTTTC. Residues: CACDTWDAWDTRQMFF.